This TCR beta chain was identified during a study of T cell responses to AZD1222 COVID-19 vaccine. Overall study findings and caveats: Nearly half of spike-specific TCRs reportedly target unmutated variant regions. A mostly white British donor set with more females was recruited, and clonal diversity was possibly underestimated. Two doses of AZD1222 preceded a rise in Spike-specific TCR breadth and depth. Baseline seropositivity characterized only a handful of AZD1222 recipients.

Method: immunoSEQ multiplex PCR; TCRdb's copy keeps in-frame clones and lacks some. This table holds some 140,000 clones, roughly 90% found once. The germline V gene has CDR1 SGHAT and CDR2 FQNNGV. Trimming pared 0 bases from V and 0 bases from J, leaving 8 bases between. The CDR3 consists of 15 residues. On this clone itself: Its antigen is not known.

The rearrangement joins TRBV11-2 to TRBJ1-1; D is unresolved. This specimen consisted of peripheral blood, obtained on day 0 of MenACWY control vaccination. The receptor comes from an adult in good health. The CDR3 here is CASSLDVGLNTEAFF. CDR3 in DNA: TGTGCCAGCAGCTTAGATGTGGGGTTGAACACTGAAGCTTTCTTT.